A single sample is the source of the 31 T cell receptor beta chains below, sequenced in a study of blood T cell repertoires in COVID-19. Using immunoSEQ multiplex PCR, the repertoire was profiled, and TCRdb retains in-frame clones only, with some absent. The table shows around 210,000 clones, with approximately 86% occurring only once. Material for sequencing was peripheral blood. Every receptor here comes from a man aged 55 to 70 with COVID-19, enrolled during active disease.

V and J are TRBV18 and TRBJ2-5; D remains unclear. The V end lost 3 bases, the J end lost 3 bases, and 5 bases lay between the germline ends. Germline assignment: CDR1 KGHSH and CDR2 LQKENI. The CDR3 sequence is 12 residues long. In DNA form, the CDR3 reads TGTGCCAGCTCACCGCTAGAAGAGACCCAGTACTTC. This codes for CASSPLEETQYF.

The J gene is TRBJ2-7, the V gene TRBV6-5, with 9 positions matching TRBD1. The CDR3 totals 13 residues. Germline CDR1 reads MNHEY; CDR2 reads SVGAGI. V lost 8 bases and J lost 2; bases outside the gene matches: 4. The CDR3 loop is CASQRTGAYEQYF. DNA for the CDR3: TGTGCCAGCCAGAGGACAGGGGCCTACGAGCAGTACTTC.

As DNA, the CDR3 is TGTGCCAGCAGTGGGGACAGGGTGTATGGCTACACCTTC. Protein sequence: CASSGDRVYGYTF. The chain combines TRBV28 with TRBJ1-2, with 9 bases identical to TRBD1. The CDR3 loop spans 13 amino acids. V was pared by 5 bases and J by 5 bases, with 3 bases of the junction left unmatched. Germline CDR1 MDHEN, CDR2 SYDVKM.

For this clone: Other DNA variants within this sample encode the same CDR3. The chain couples TRBV5-1 to TRBJ1-2; no firm D call. Deletions cut 0 bases from V and 3 bases from J, with 6 bases between. There are 13 residues in the CDR3. Germline CDR1 reads SGHRS; CDR2 reads YFSETQ. In DNA, the CDR3 is TGCGCCAGCAGCTTGGAGGGAGACTATGGCTACACCTTC. Translating gives CASSLEGDYGYTF. Based on the CDR3 plus reference TRBV5-1 and TRBJ1-2, the full variable domain is KAGVTQTPRYLIKTRGQQVTLSCSPISGHRSVSWYQQTPGQGLQFLFEYFSETQRNKGNFPGRFSGRQFSNSRSEMNVSTLELGDSALYLCASSLEGDYGYTFGSGTRLTVV.

The rearrangement uses TRBV28 and TRBJ1-1; possible D gene TRBD1, 6 bases. Germline-derived CDR1 and CDR2 are MDHEN and SYDVKM. The CDR3 has 14 residues. V dropped 5 bases and J dropped 8 bases, with 18 bases sitting between them. CDR3 in amino acids: CASSPGQGTKEAFF. In DNA, the CDR3 is TGTGCCAGCAGTCCGGGACAAGGGACGAAGGAAGCTTTCTTT.

This chain connects TRBV4-3 to TRBJ1-2, with D perhaps TRBD1 (6 bases). The V and J ends lost 0 bases and 7 bases respectively, with 12 bases between them. The germline V gene has CDR1 LGHNA and CDR2 YSLEER. This CDR3 spans 14 amino acids. The CDR3 sequence: CASSQDAGVGGYTF. The CDR3 DNA reads as TGCGCCAGCAGCCAAGATGCAGGGGTTGGTGGCTACACCTTC.

The CDR3 spells CASSLDSGRGYTF. CDR3 sequence (DNA): TGCGCCAGCAGCTTGGATTCAGGTCGGGGCTACACCTTC. The rearrangement joins TRBV5-1 to TRBJ1-2; D is uncertain. The V gene lost 0 bases and the J gene lost 8 bases, with 11 bases spanning the gap. Germline CDR1 is SGHRS and CDR2 is YFSETQ. This CDR3 has 13 amino acids.

The chain recombines TRBV7-9 with TRBJ1-2; D is undetermined. With 5 bases removed from V and 7 bases from J, the gap between germline ends came to 17 bases. Looked up from germline, CDR1 is SEHNR and CDR2 is FQNEAQ (reference sequence). The length of the CDR3 is 14 residues. The CDR3 reads CASSLRSSPPGYTF. The CDR3 bases are TGTGCCAGCAGCCTTAGATCCTCCCCTCCTGGCTACACCTTC.

The chain recombines TRBV5-1 with TRBJ1-4; 8 nucleotides agree with TRBD1. The V segment lost 1 base and the J segment 7 bases; nucleotides outside the gene matches: 9. The CDR3 sequence is 16 residues long. Germline V gives CDR1 SGHRS, CDR2 YFSETQ. The CDR3 region is CASSLQGTGPVEKLFF. CDR3 nucleotides: TGCGCCAGCAGCTTGCAGGGGACAGGCCCAGTTGAAAAACTGTTTTTT.

This chain connects TRBV20-1 to TRBJ2-1; 7 nucleotides align to TRBD2. Unmatched junction bases numbered 7, after V lost 3 bases and J lost 2 bases. The germline V gene has CDR1 DFQATT and CDR2 SNEGSKA (reference sequence). The CDR3 length is 15 residues. The CDR3 nucleotides read TGCAGTGCTAGTCGTCCAGCGGGAACCTACAATGAGCAGTTCTTC. It specifies CSASRPAGTYNEQFF.

The J gene is TRBJ1-6, the V gene TRBV9; 9 nucleotides align to TRBD1. Germline V lookup: CDR1 SGDLS, CDR2 YYNGEE. The CDR3 has 16 residues. The ends lost 4 bases at V and 7 bases at J; junction bases unmatched: 9. CDR3 residues: CASSPGDRVGNSPLHF. The CDR3 nucleotides read TGTGCCAGCAGCCCTGGGGACAGGGTGGGCAATTCACCCCTCCACTTT.

V and J are TRBV27 and TRBJ1-1, with 8 bases fitting TRBD1. Looked up from germline, CDR1 is MNHEY and CDR2 is SMNVEV (reference sequence). Unmatched junction bases numbered 15, after V lost 11 bases and J lost 7 bases. The CDR3 has 14 residues. The CDR3 here is CASYPQGAYSEAFF. CDR3 in DNA: TGTGCCTCATACCCCCAGGGGGCATATAGTGAAGCTTTCTTT.

The DNA of the CDR3 is TGTGCCTGGAGTGTTGAGGGGGCCACTGAAGCTTTCTTT. As protein: CAWSVEGATEAFF. V is TRBV30 and J is TRBJ1-1; 7 nucleotides match TRBD1. After removal of 0 bases from V and 4 bases from J, the junction contained 2 bases not matched to a gene. CDR1 and CDR2 (germline): GTSNPN, SVGIG (reference sequence). The CDR3 totals 13 residues.

The CDR3 region has the DNA TGTGCCAGCAGTTCCGGAGGTTCGGATACGCAGTATTTT. Residues: CASSSGGSDTQYF. This sequence joins TRBV28 and TRBJ2-3; TRBD2 might be the D (5 bases). The CDR3 runs to 13 residues. CDR1 and CDR2 from the germline V gene are MDHEN and SYDVKM. Trimming removed 4 bases from V and 6 bases from J, with 11 bases in between.

The chain uses TRBV6-5 and TRBJ1-2, with TRBD1 matching over 9 bases. CDR1 and CDR2 (germline): MNHEY, SVGAGI. Losses at the gene ends were 4 bases for V and 5 bases for J; bases not matched to a gene: 8. This CDR3 region has 15 residues. CDR3 sequence: CASSSSSQGAYGYTF. The DNA of the CDR3 is TGTGCCAGCAGTTCCTCATCACAGGGGGCTTATGGCTACACCTTC.

This clone was counted only a few times. The CDR3, as DNA: TGTGCCAGCAGCTTGAGACAGCCCTCTGGAAACACCATATATTTT. Residues: CASSLRQPSGNTIYF. The V gene is TRBV5-4, the J gene TRBJ1-3, with D possibly TRBD1 on 5 matching bases. From germline, CDR1 is SGHNT and CDR2 YYREEE (reference sequence). The CDR3 is made up of 15 amino acids. The V end was cut by 1 base, the J end by 0 bases, with 8 bases between.

This chain links TRBV11-1 with TRBJ2-7; 8 bases map to TRBD1. Germline trimming cut 5 bases from V and 5 bases from J; bases unmatched to any gene: 14. The CDR3 covers 16 residues. CDR1 and CDR2 from the germline V gene are SGHAT and FQDESV (reference sequence). CDR3 region: CASSILSGTGYNEQYF. The CDR3 DNA reads as TGTGCCAGCAGCATCCTCTCCGGGACAGGATATAACGAGCAGTACTTC.

The genes are TRBV19 and TRBJ2-1, with TRBD2 identical over 12 bases. V lost 6 bases and J lost 0; bases outside the gene matches: 3. The CDR3 sequence is 16 residues long. Germline CDR1 reads LNHDA; CDR2 reads SQIVND (reference sequence). As DNA, the CDR3 is TGTGCCAGTAGCCTGACTAGCGGGAGCTCCTACAATGAGCAGTTCTTC. The encoded protein is CASSLTSGSSYNEQFF.

CDR3 in DNA: TGCGCCAGCAGCTTGCCCAGCTACGAGCAGTACTTC. Its translation: CASSLPSYEQYF. The rearrangement links TRBV5-1 to TRBJ2-7; D ambiguous. The CDR3 runs to 12 residues. Germline V CDR1 and CDR2: SGHRS, YFSETQ. V gave up 1 base and J gave up 3 bases, with 5 bases separating them.

This clone was found a few times. V is TRBV11-1 and J is TRBJ2-1; D is ambiguous. The CDR3 extends over 13 amino acids. Between the trimmed V and J ends, which lost 2 bases and 14 bases, there was a span of 16 bases. Germline assignment: CDR1 SGHAT and CDR2 FQDESV (reference sequence). The CDR3 DNA follows: TGTGCCAGCAGCTTAATTCGGTACGATTCGGAGTTCTTC. It yields the protein CASSLIRYDSEFF. The complete variable domain, with remaining parts taken from reference TRBV11-1 and TRBJ2-1, reads EAEVAQSPRYKITEKSQAVAFWCDPISGHATLYWYRQILGQGPELLVQFQDESVVDDSQLPKDRFSAERLKGVDSTLKIQPAELGDSAMYLCASSLIRYDSEFFGPGTRLTVL.

The chain carries TRBV5-4 and TRBJ1-2; TRBD1 agrees at 7 bases. The length of the CDR3 is 15 residues. The ends lost 5 bases at V and 8 bases at J; junction bases unmatched: 15. The germline V gene has CDR1 SGHNT and CDR2 YYREEE (reference sequence). The CDR3 bases are TGTGCCAGCAGGGCCGGCGGGCAGAGACAGGGAGGCTACACCTTC. This codes for CASRAGGQRQGGYTF.

The rearrangement uses TRBV7-9 and TRBJ1-1; weak D call: TRBD1 (5 bases). V lost 2 bases and J 0 bases, leaving 7 bases between the germline ends. CDR1 and CDR2 (germline): SEHNR, FQNEAQ (reference sequence). The CDR3 runs 14 residues. The CDR3 protein is CASSLRGMNTEAFF. In DNA, the CDR3 is TGTGCCAGCAGCTTAAGGGGCATGAACACTGAAGCTTTCTTT.

Notes on this clone: A read error is possible here, since a much larger clone lies one base away. This sample includes further DNA sequences coding for the same CDR3. The chain couples TRBV19 to TRBJ1-1; D unclear. The CDR3 extends over 13 amino acids. Germline V gene sequence: CDR1 LNHDA, CDR2 SQIVND (reference sequence). V was pared by 5 bases and J by 1 base, with 8 bases between. In DNA, the CDR3 is TGTGCCAGTAGTTTAACAGCGAACACTGAAGCTTTCTTT. It specifies CASSLTANTEAFF.

This clone was picked up one time. The genes are TRBV30 and TRBJ1-5; 7 nucleotides align to TRBD1. Germline CDR1 is GTSNPN and CDR2 is SVGIG (reference sequence). The length of the CDR3 is 14 residues. The junction had 3 bases not matched to a gene; V was cut back by 1 base and J by 3 bases. CDR3 nucleotides: TGTGCCTGGAGTGATGACAGGGTCAATCAGCCCCAGCATTTT. Protein: CAWSDDRVNQPQHF. The full variable domain, rest sourced from reference TRBV30 and TRBJ1-5, is SQTIHQWPATLVQPVGSPLSLECTVEGTSNPNLYWYRQAAGRGLQLLFYSVGIGQISSEVPQNLSASRPQDRQFILSSKKLLLSDSGFYLCAWSDDRVNQPQHFGDGTRLSIL.

This clone was found once. The chain recombines TRBV11-3 with TRBJ2-1; TRBD2 agrees at 13 bases. This CDR3 contains 16 residues. V dropped 3 bases and J dropped 8; count of bases not matched to a gene: 7. Germline V gene lookup returns CDR1 SGHNT and CDR2 YENEEA. The CDR3 nucleotides are TGTGCCAGCAGCTTGGGACTAGCGGGATGGGGGGATGAGCAGTTCTTC. As protein: CASSLGLAGWGDEQFF.

V is TRBV5-1 and J is TRBJ2-5; TRBD1 might be the D (6 bases). This CDR3 spans 13 amino acids. The germline CDR1 and CDR2 sequences are SGHRS and YFSETQ. V gave up 4 bases and J gave up 8 bases, with 15 bases separating them. The CDR3 reads CASSLRDIRTQYF. CDR3 coding DNA: TGCGCCAGCAGCCTCCGGGACATAAGAACCCAGTACTTC.

A single count supports this clone. Other DNA sequences from this sample encode an identical CDR3 as well. This chain joins TRBV12-3 or TRBV12-4 and TRBJ1-2; no reliable D call. The CDR3 has 11 residues. The V and J ends lost 4 bases and 4 bases respectively, with 4 bases between them. CDR3 DNA sequence: TGTGCCAGCAGTTCCTCCTATGGCTACACCTTC. It yields the protein CASSSSYGYTF.

The V call is TRBV27, the J call TRBJ2-1; possible D gene TRBD1, 6 bases. Germline V lookup: CDR1 MNHEY, CDR2 SMNVEV (reference sequence). The CDR3 length is 14 residues. Trimming took 7 bases from V and 6 from J, leaving 16 bases between them. The CDR3 DNA is TGTGCCAGCAAGGACAGCGCTTCTGTCAATGAGCAGTTCTTC. It encodes CASKDSASVNEQFF.

This CDR3 reads CASSSPGGRGADTQYF. CDR3 coding DNA: TGTGCCAGCAGTTCCCCTGGCGGGAGAGGGGCAGATACGCAGTATTTT. This chain joins TRBV6-5 and TRBJ2-3, with 7 bases fitting TRBD2. Germline loops: CDR1 MNHEY, CDR2 SVGAGI. V dropped 4 bases and J dropped 4; count of bases not matched to a gene: 11. The CDR3 runs to 16 residues.

The chain is built from TRBV9 and TRBJ2-2; no definite D call. The V end lost 0 bases, the J end lost 0 bases, and 6 bases lay between the germline ends. CDR1 SGDLS and CDR2 YYNGEE come from the germline V gene. This CDR3 has 15 residues. CDR3 nucleotide sequence: TGTGCCAGCAGCGTAGACAGCTCGAACACCGGGGAGCTGTTTTTT. Its translation is CASSVDSSNTGELFF.

This sequence joins TRBV30 and TRBJ2-5; 10 positions agree with TRBD1. Germline CDR1 reads GTSNPN; CDR2 reads SVGIG (reference sequence). This CDR3 contains 14 residues. The ends lost 5 bases at V and 6 bases at J; junction bases unmatched: 9. Here the CDR3 DNA reads TGTGCCTGGGGGAGGGACAGGGGTGGGCAGACCCAGTACTTC. Encoded protein: CAWGRDRGGQTQYF.